Listed below are T cell receptor beta chains from one sample, sequenced in a study of neoadjuvant anti-PD-1 for oral cavity cancer. Profiled with immunoSEQ multiplex PCR; TCRdb holds only in-frame clones, not every one. The sample lists about 14,000 clones, more than 65% occurring once. The starting material was PBMCs, obtained before nivolumab (anti-PD-1) treatment. The receptors derive from a person aged 40-85 years with oral cavity squamous cell carcinoma. The conserved cysteine and the conserved F or W are not part of the CDR3 here. Each record gives: CDR3 protein, D gene, J gene, V gene. The D gene is left open where the match is weak.

CDR3 protein: SVEMTSGGLEQF
D gene: TRBD2
J gene: TRBJ2-1
V gene: TRBV29-1

CDR3 protein: ASSYGQGLYGYT
D gene: NA
J gene: TRBJ1-2
V gene: TRBV6-5

CDR3 protein: ASSIDYGAQAY
D gene: NA
J gene: TRBJ2-5
V gene: TRBV19

CDR3 protein: ASSHRLAGGRNTGELF
D gene: TRBD2
J gene: TRBJ2-2
V gene: TRBV4-1

CDR3 protein: ASSQVALAGGETQY
D gene: TRBD2
J gene: TRBJ2-5
V gene: TRBV4-1

CDR3 protein: ASSEGGTGELF
D gene: NA
J gene: TRBJ2-2
V gene: TRBV2

CDR3 protein: ASSLGQPSGNTIY
D gene: NA
J gene: TRBJ1-3
V gene: TRBV5-1

CDR3 protein: ASSQVGRYGHGYT
D gene: NA
J gene: TRBJ1-2
V gene: TRBV4-1

CDR3 protein: SVEKGGGTEAF
D gene: NA
J gene: TRBJ1-1
V gene: TRBV29-1

CDR3 protein: ASSLRDRGSYNEQF
D gene: TRBD1
J gene: TRBJ2-1
V gene: TRBV11-2

CDR3 protein: ASSRGSSNQPQH
D gene: NA
J gene: TRBJ1-5
V gene: TRBV6-5

CDR3 protein: ASSTQGASYEQY
D gene: TRBD1
J gene: TRBJ2-7
V gene: TRBV11-2

CDR3 protein: ASSGRGADTQY
D gene: TRBD2
J gene: TRBJ2-3
V gene: TRBV7-3

CDR3 protein: ASSSLQGSHGYT
D gene: NA
J gene: TRBJ1-2
V gene: TRBV18

CDR3 protein: ASSESRGQGWGAF
D gene: NA
J gene: TRBJ1-1
V gene: TRBV6-1

CDR3 protein: ASSSSRGRNTEAF
D gene: TRBD1
J gene: TRBJ1-1
V gene: TRBV7-2

CDR3 protein: AISESLAGGYNEQF
D gene: TRBD1
J gene: TRBJ2-1
V gene: TRBV10-3

CDR3 protein: ASSQEPGTAATNEKLF
D gene: TRBD1
J gene: TRBJ1-4
V gene: TRBV4-1

CDR3 protein: ARGSGANVLT
D gene: NA
J gene: TRBJ2-6
V gene: TRBV30

CDR3 protein: ASSPGGVLLAEAF
D gene: NA
J gene: TRBJ1-1
V gene: TRBV25-1

CDR3 protein: ASTHSRDRNYGYT
D gene: NA
J gene: TRBJ1-2
V gene: TRBV7-2

CDR3 protein: ASSIDFGGPSYEQY
D gene: NA
J gene: TRBJ2-7
V gene: TRBV19

CDR3 protein: ATSRPSEGGNTIY
D gene: NA
J gene: TRBJ1-3
V gene: TRBV15

CDR3 protein: ASSRAAGTGENYGYT
D gene: TRBD1
J gene: TRBJ1-2
V gene: TRBV18

CDR3 protein: ASSYQGGEQF
D gene: NA
J gene: TRBJ2-1
V gene: TRBV6-5

CDR3 protein: AWSEQGASTEAF
D gene: TRBD1
J gene: TRBJ1-1
V gene: TRBV30

CDR3 protein: ASSYLVRAETQY
D gene: NA
J gene: TRBJ2-5
V gene: TRBV6-5

CDR3 protein: SAREGLEAF
D gene: NA
J gene: TRBJ1-1
V gene: TRBV20-1

CDR3 protein: ASSLETASYGYT
D gene: NA
J gene: TRBJ1-2
V gene: TRBV6-1

CDR3 protein: ASSSGTSGSYNEQF
D gene: TRBD2
J gene: TRBJ2-1
V gene: TRBV6-5

CDR3 protein: ASSLGTSGRGSFEQF
D gene: TRBD2
J gene: TRBJ2-1
V gene: TRBV11-2

CDR3 protein: ASSGRDYNQPQH
D gene: NA
J gene: TRBJ1-5
V gene: TRBV10-2

CDR3 protein: ASSVDRAGSPLH
D gene: NA
J gene: TRBJ1-6
V gene: TRBV9

CDR3 protein: AISEGSGQGIYEQY
D gene: TRBD1
J gene: TRBJ2-7
V gene: TRBV10-3